Below, 27 T cell receptor beta chains from the same sample are listed, as sequenced in a study of tumor and adjacent non-tumor tissue in lung cancer. The template was RNA from unsorted bulk tissue. This non-tumor lung sample came from over 3 cm beyond the tumor edge. TCRbeta libraries were built with three rounds of nested PCR, modified from ARM-PCR. TCRdb ran MiXCR on the multiplex PCR reads and lists one entry per CDR3 protein. The sample lists more than 85,000 distinct CDR3 sequences, about 61% occurring once. Input material: distant non-tumor lung tissue. These receptors were obtained from a man between 60 and 75 years old with non-small cell lung cancer.

V and J are TRBV6-1 and TRBJ2-2; TRBD1 might be the D (5 bases). Trimming stripped 5 bases from V and 5 bases from J, with 15 bases between. This CDR3 comprises 15 residues. CDR1 is MNHNS, CDR2 SASEGT, per germline. CDR3 amino acids: CASSIVGAKTGELFF. In DNA, the CDR3 is TGTGCCAGCAGTATTGTAGGGGCCAAGACCGGGGAGCTGTTTTTT.

A remark on this clonotype: A much larger clone sits a single nucleotide away, making a read error possible. The CDR3 end shows no conserved phenylalanine or tryptophan, and so a read error is likely. The V gene is TRBV20-1, the J gene TRBJ2-5; a possible D gene is TRBD2 (6 bases). This CDR3 is 12 amino acids long. Germline V CDR1 and CDR2: DFQATT, SNEGSKA (reference sequence). With 6 bases removed from V and 4 bases from J, the gap between germline ends came to 12 bases. The chain's CDR3 is CSAYSGGETQYI. The DNA of the CDR3 is TGCAGTGCGTACTCCGGGGGAGAGACCCAGTACATC.

Note on this clonotype: One end of the junction varies from germline; a read error may be responsible. The chain couples TRBV9 to TRBJ2-7, with D maybe TRBD2 (5 bases). CDR3 length: 14 residues. Looked up from germline, CDR1 is SGDLS and CDR2 is YYNGEE. CDR3 amino acids: CTSSPRTAAYEQYF. In nucleotides, the CDR3 is TGTACCAGCAGCCCGAGGACTGCTGCCTACGAGCAGTACTTC.

This sequence joins TRBV10-3 and TRBJ1-2; 11 bases agree with TRBD1. V lost 6 bases and J lost 2; bases outside the gene matches: 5. The CDR3 spans 15 residues. The germline gives CDR1 ENHRY, CDR2 SYGVKD. CDR3 sequence: CAIRGQGARNYGYTF. CDR3 bases: TGTGCCATCAGAGGACAGGGGGCGAGGAACTATGGCTACACCTTC.

Of note for this clonotype: With a much larger clone just one base away, this may be a read error. The rearrangement links TRBV6-4 to TRBJ1-1; D remains unclear. Germline V gives CDR1 MRHNA, CDR2 SNTAGT. The CDR3 runs to 13 residues. The CDR3 DNA reads TGTGCCAGCAGCAAGGATCCAGAGGCTGAAACTTTCTTT. It yields the protein CASSKDPEAETFF.

Of note for this clonotype: Germline and junction disagree at one end, which may indicate a read error. This chain uses TRBV6-2 or TRBV6-3 with TRBJ2-6; perhaps TRBD1 as D (5 bases). The germline CDR1 and CDR2 sequences are MNHEY and SVGEGT. The CDR3 spans 16 residues. CDR3 region: CASFPRLGPGANVLTF. CDR3 DNA: TGTGCCAGCTTTCCTCGTCTGGGGCCTGGGGCCAACGTCCTGACATTC.

Comment on this clonotype: Given the absence of the conserved phenylalanine or tryptophan at the CDR3 end, a read error is likely. The chain recombines TRBV6-2 or TRBV6-3 with TRBJ2-7, with no clear D. Germline loops: CDR1 MNHEY, CDR2 SVGEGT. This CDR3 contains 14 residues. CDR3 sequence (DNA): TGTGTCAGCAAGCCGGCAGATCCTGCATACGAGCAGTACTAC. This gives the protein CVSKPADPAYEQYY.

The table lists this clonotype with a few counts. Since the CDR3 does not end with the conserved phenylalanine or tryptophan, this likely comes from a read error. The chain recombines TRBV12-3 or TRBV12-4 with TRBJ2-1, with a tentative D call TRBD1 (6 bases). The V end lost 4 bases, the J end lost 8 bases, and 18 bases lay between the germline ends. This CDR3 has 15 residues. CDR3 nucleotides: TGTGCCAGCAGTTCCTCAAAGCAGGGGATCCATGAGCAGTTCTTA. Its translation: CASSSSKQGIHEQFL.

This clonotype was detected ten times or more. The chain links TRBV6-1 to TRBJ2-5, with 9 bases lining up with TRBD1. J was trimmed by 5 bases and V by 6 bases; bases with no gene match: 7. The CDR3 extends over 14 amino acids. CDR1 MNHNS and CDR2 SASEGT come from the germline V gene. The CDR3: CASRRQGVGETQYF. CDR3 DNA sequence: TGTGCCAGCAGACGACAGGGGGTAGGGGAGACCCAGTACTTC.

This clonotype showed up many times. J is TRBJ1-1 and V is TRBV6-2 or TRBV6-3; 7 nucleotides agree with TRBD1. The CDR3 has 15 residues. CDR1 is MNHEY and CDR2 is SVGEGT in the germline V gene. V lost 5 bases and J lost 0; bases outside the gene matches: 6. The CDR3 DNA sequence: TGTGCCAGCAGTAAACGACAGGGAATGAACACTGAAGCTTTCTTT. Residues: CASSKRQGMNTEAFF.

A note on this clonotype: This could be a read error, since a much larger clone is one nucleotide away. The chain combines TRBV20-1 with TRBJ2-1; TRBD2 might be the D (5 bases). This CDR3 comprises 13 residues. Looked up from germline, CDR1 is DFQATT and CDR2 is SNEGSKA (reference sequence). The CDR3 loop reads CSATSETNNEQSF. The CDR3 nucleotides read TGCAGTGCTACTTCGGAGACTAACAATGAGCAGTCCTTC.

CDR3 sequence (DNA): TGCGCCAGCAGCCGACCGGAGCGCCCTCCCGATACGCAGTATTTT. Its protein product is CASSRPERPPDTQYF. The chain joins TRBV4-1 to TRBJ2-3; no clear D. Germline V gene lookup returns CDR1 MGHRA and CDR2 YSYEKL. This CDR3 is 15 amino acids long. Between the trimmed V and J ends, which lost 4 bases and 6 bases, there was a span of 17 bases.

Comments on this clonotype: One end of the junction varies from germline; a read error may be responsible. V is TRBV6-2 or TRBV6-3 and J is TRBJ1-5; D is perhaps TRBD1 (6 bases). CDR1 and CDR2 from the germline V gene are MNHEY and SVGEGT. The CDR3 extends over 17 amino acids. CDR3: CASRHRGVSNSNRPQHF. The CDR3 DNA reads as TGTGCCAGCAGGCATAGGGGGGTGTCGAATAGCAATCGGCCCCAGCATTTT.

Comments on this clonotype: A much bigger clone sits one base away, suggesting this may be a read error. The chain has TRBV6-5 and TRBJ2-7, with D unresolved. This CDR3 region has 11 residues. V lost 4 bases, J lost 9 bases, and 10 bases lay in between. Germline-derived CDR1 and CDR2 are MNHEY and SVGAGI. The DNA of the CDR3 is TGTGCCAGCAGTTCCAAGCGCGGGCAGTACTTC. Protein: CASSSKRGQYF.

Points on this clonotype: A read error may produce the germline difference seen at one junction end. This chain joins TRBV11-2 and TRBJ2-7, with TRBD1 identical over 8 bases. The CDR3 loop spans 13 amino acids. The germline CDR1 and CDR2 sequences are SGHAT and FQNNGV. The CDR3 protein is CARRWTGTYEQYF. The CDR3 DNA is TGCGCCAGGAGATGGACAGGGACCTACGAGCAGTACTTC.

Points on this clonotype: A much larger clone differs from this one at a single base, so this may be a read error. The chain couples TRBV28 to TRBJ1-5; possibly TRBD1 for D (5 bases). Germline V gene lookup returns CDR1 MDHEN and CDR2 SYDVKM. The CDR3 totals 15 residues. The DNA for the CDR3 is TGTGCCAGCAGTTTACAGGGTGGCGTCAATCAGCCCAAGCATTTT. Encoded protein: CASSLQGGVNQPKHF.

With regard to this clonotype: Sequence at one end of the junction differs from germline and may be a read error. The chain couples TRBV4-3 to TRBJ2-1; D gene ambiguous. In germline, CDR1 is LGHNA, CDR2 YSLEER. The CDR3 consists of 15 residues. CDR3 residues: CASSQVATLGDEQFF. CDR3 nucleotides: TGCGCCAGCAGTCAAGTTGCTACCCTTGGGGATGAGCAGTTCTTC.

Remarks on this clonotype: One end of the junction does not line up with germline, which may come from a read error. The rearrangement links TRBV6-2 or TRBV6-3 to TRBJ2-2; 10 bases fit TRBD2. The CDR3 has 12 residues. CDR1 and CDR2 from the germline V gene are MNHEY and SVGEGT. The DNA of the CDR3 is TGTGCCAGTGGGACTAGCGCCGGGGAGCTGCTTTTT. Its translation is CASGTSAGELLF.

With respect to this clonotype: The junction departs from the called germline gene at one end, perhaps through a read error. This chain uses TRBV6-2 or TRBV6-3 with TRBJ2-1; 8 nucleotides align to TRBD2. Germline CDR1 MNHEY, CDR2 SVGEGT. The CDR3 extends over 16 amino acids. In DNA, the CDR3 is TGTGCCAGCAGCCGCCGGATTAGCGGGGCCACCGCCAAGCAGCTCTTC. Its protein product is CASSRRISGATAKQLF.

This clonotype occurred once. This could be a read error, since a much larger clone is one nucleotide away. The chain uses TRBV5-1 and TRBJ1-5; D unclear. The germline V gene has CDR1 SGHRS and CDR2 YFSETQ. Trimming removed 1 base from V and 7 bases from J, with 12 bases in between. The CDR3 length is 14 residues. The CDR3 sequence is CASSLSVAGQPQHF. Here the CDR3 DNA reads TGCGCCAGCAGCTTGTCAGTGGCGGGACAGCCCCAGCATTTT. The whole variable domain, remainder taken from reference TRBV5-1 and TRBJ1-5, is KAGVTQTPRYLIKTRGQQVTLSCSPISGHRSVSWYQQTPGQGLQFLFEYFSETQRNKGNFPGRFSGRQFSNSRSEMNVSTLELGDSALYLCASSLSVAGQPQHFGDGTRLSIL.

The chain is built from TRBV5-1 and TRBJ2-3, with 7 bases fitting TRBD2. The CDR3 length is 13 residues. Germline V gene data show CDR1 as SGHRS and CDR2 as YFSETQ. With V trimmed by 4 bases and J by 4 bases, 3 bases remained unmatched. The CDR3 here is CASSRDYADTQYF. The CDR3 DNA reads as TGCGCCAGCAGCCGGGACTACGCAGATACGCAGTATTTT.

The chain links TRBV29-1 to TRBJ1-2; no clear D. The CDR3 runs to 14 residues. Trimming stripped 2 bases from V and 5 bases from J, with 15 bases between. Looked up from germline, CDR1 is SQVTM and CDR2 is ANQGSEA. CDR3 in amino acids: CSVERVGSIYGYTF. CDR3 in DNA: TGCAGCGTTGAAAGGGTAGGGAGCATTTATGGCTACACCTTC.

The sample holds one count of this clonotype. The CDR3 does not end in the conserved phenylalanine or tryptophan, so this is likely a read error. The J gene is TRBJ1-1, the V gene TRBV20-1, with a possible D match to TRBD1 (6 bases). CDR1 and CDR2 (germline): DFQATT, SNEGSKA (reference sequence). The CDR3 length is 13 residues. Written as DNA, the CDR3 is TGCAGCGCTAGAGTAAACAGGGCGGCTGAAGCTTTCTTA. It is translated as CSARVNRAAEAFL.

This clonotype showed up many times. V usage is TRBV5-5 and J usage is TRBJ2-3; no firm D call. This CDR3 is built from 14 residues. The V and J ends lost 5 bases and 1 base respectively, with 11 bases between them. Germline lookup yields CDR1 SGHKS and CDR2 YYEKEE (reference sequence). CDR3 sequence reads: CASRLQEGTDTQYF. CDR3 DNA sequence: TGTGCCAGCAGACTACAAGAAGGCACAGATACGCAGTATTTT.

This clonotype was recorded many times. The chain combines TRBV4-2 with TRBJ2-3, with 14 positions matching TRBD2. CDR3 size: 18 residues. Trimming took 6 bases from V and 1 from J; bases not matched to a gene: 9. Germline V CDR1 and CDR2: LGHNA, YNFKEQ. The CDR3 sequence: CASRAGLAGAWGTDTQYF. For the CDR3, the DNA is TGTGCCAGCAGGGCGGGACTAGCGGGGGCGTGGGGCACAGATACGCAGTATTTT.

Turning to this clonotype: An end of the junction differs from the germline gene, which may be a read error. The chain combines TRBV12-3 or TRBV12-4 with TRBJ2-2; TRBD2 aligns across 11 bases. The CDR3 length is 17 residues. The CDR3 here is CANSLARLAGNTGELFF. The CDR3 DNA is TGTGCCAACAGTCTAGCGCGACTAGCGGGAAACACCGGGGAGCTGTTTTTT.

In this sample, this clonotype turned up many times. The chain uses TRBV6-2 or TRBV6-3 and TRBJ1-1; D remains ambiguous. The CDR3 sequence is 15 residues long. Germline CDR1 reads MNHEY; CDR2 reads SVGEGT. Trimming left V 6 bases short and J 0 bases short, with 14 bases between. The chain's CDR3 is CASSRPVALNTEAFF. The DNA for the CDR3 is TGTGCCAGCAGCCGACCCGTGGCCCTGAACACTGAAGCTTTCTTT.